The entry below gives a single T cell receptor beta chain sequence along with its context. Its antigen is as yet unknown. These data originate in a study of T cell responses to AZD1222 COVID-19 vaccine. The germline CDR1 and CDR2 sequences are KGHDR and SFDVKD. V was cut by 10 bases and J by 0 bases, with 24 bases left in between. CDR3 length: 18 residues. The study, taken as a whole, reports: Donors were chiefly white British, with a greater number of females, and clonal diversity was perhaps underestimated.

The table came from immunoSEQ multiplex PCR; TCRdb's copy has only in-frame clones and leaves some out. The sample holds over 95,000 clones; approximately 90% are singletons and the top ten take approximately 9%. The source of this sequence is an adult who received the AZD1222 COVID-19 vaccine. This specimen was peripheral blood, taken 28 days after the second AZD1222 dose. The chain links TRBV24-1 to TRBJ1-5; D not resolved. CDR3 DNA sequence: TGTGCCACTATTGGGGAGCAGAGACTTTATTATAGCAATCAGCCCCAGCATTTT. This gives the protein CATIGEQRLYYSNQPQHF.